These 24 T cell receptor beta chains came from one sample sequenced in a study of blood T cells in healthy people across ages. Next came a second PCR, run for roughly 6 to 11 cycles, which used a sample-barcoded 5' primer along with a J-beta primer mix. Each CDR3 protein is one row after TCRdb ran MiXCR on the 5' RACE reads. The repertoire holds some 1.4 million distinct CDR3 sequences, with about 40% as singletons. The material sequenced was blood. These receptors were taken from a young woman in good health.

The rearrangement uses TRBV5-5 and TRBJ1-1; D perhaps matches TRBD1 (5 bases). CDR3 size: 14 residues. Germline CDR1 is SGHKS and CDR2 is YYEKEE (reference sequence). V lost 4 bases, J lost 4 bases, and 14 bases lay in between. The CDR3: CASSLGLYGTEAFF. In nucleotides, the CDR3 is TGTGCCAGCAGCCTGGGACTCTACGGCACTGAAGCTTTCTTT.

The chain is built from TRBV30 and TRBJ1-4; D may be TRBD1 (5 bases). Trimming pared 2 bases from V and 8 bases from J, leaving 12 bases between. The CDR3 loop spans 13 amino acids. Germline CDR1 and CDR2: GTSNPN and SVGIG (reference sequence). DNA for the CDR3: TGTGCCTGGAGTAGTCAGGGTCCGGAAAAACTGTTTTTT. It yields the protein CAWSSQGPEKLFF.

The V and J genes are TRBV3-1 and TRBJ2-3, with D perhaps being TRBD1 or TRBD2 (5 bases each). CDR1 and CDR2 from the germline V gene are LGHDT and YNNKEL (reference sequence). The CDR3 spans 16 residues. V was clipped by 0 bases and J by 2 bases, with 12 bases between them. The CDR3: CASSQEGEGYTDTQYF. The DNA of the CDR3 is TGTGCCAGCAGCCAAGAAGGTGAGGGGTACACAGATACGCAGTATTTT.

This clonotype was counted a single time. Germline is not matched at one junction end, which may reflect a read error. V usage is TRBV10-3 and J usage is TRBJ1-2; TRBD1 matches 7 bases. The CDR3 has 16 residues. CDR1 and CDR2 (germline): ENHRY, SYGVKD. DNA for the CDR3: TGTGCCATCAGTGGCGGTTCGGGACAGCAGGGCTATGGCCACACCTTC. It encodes CAISGGSGQQGYGHTF.

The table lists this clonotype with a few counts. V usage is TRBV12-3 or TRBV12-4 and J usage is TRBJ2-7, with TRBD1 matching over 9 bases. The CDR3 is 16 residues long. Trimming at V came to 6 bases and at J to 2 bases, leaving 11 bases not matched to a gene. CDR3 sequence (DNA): TGTGCCAGCAGCCTACCCAACAGGGGGCTGGCCTACGAGCAGTACTTC. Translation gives CASSLPNRGLAYEQYF.

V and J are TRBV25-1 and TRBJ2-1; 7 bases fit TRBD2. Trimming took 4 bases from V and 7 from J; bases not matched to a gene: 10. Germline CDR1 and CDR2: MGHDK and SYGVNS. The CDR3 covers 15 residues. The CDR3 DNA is TGTGCCAGCAGTGCCAGCGGGGCCGCTTGGAATGAGCAGTTCTTC. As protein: CASSASGAAWNEQFF. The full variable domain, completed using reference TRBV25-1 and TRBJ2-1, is EADIYQTPRYLVIGTGKKITLECSQTMGHDKMYWYQQDPGMELHLIHYSYGVNSTEKGDLSSESTVSRIRTEHFPLTLESARPSHTSQYLCASSASGAAWNEQFFGPGTRLTVL.

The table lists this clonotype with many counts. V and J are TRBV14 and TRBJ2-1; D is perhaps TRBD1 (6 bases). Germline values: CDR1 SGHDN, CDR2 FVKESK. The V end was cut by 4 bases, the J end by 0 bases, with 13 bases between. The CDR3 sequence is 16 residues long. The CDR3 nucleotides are TGTGCCAGCAGCCCCTATCTAGGGGGCTCCTACAATGAGCAGTTCTTC. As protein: CASSPYLGGSYNEQFF.

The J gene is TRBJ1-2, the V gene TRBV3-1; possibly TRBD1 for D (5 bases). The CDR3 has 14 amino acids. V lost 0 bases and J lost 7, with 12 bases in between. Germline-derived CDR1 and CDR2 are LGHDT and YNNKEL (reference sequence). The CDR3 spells CASSQESAGCGYTF. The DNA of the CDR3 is TGTGCCAGCAGCCAAGAATCAGCAGGGTGTGGCTACACCTTC.

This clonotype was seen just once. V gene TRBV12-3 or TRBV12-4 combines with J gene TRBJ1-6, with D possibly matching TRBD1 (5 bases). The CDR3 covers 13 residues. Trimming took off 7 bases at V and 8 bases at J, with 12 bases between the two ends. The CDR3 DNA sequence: TGTGCCAGCACTTCCAGGGTATATTCACCCCTCCACTTT. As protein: CASTSRVYSPLHF.

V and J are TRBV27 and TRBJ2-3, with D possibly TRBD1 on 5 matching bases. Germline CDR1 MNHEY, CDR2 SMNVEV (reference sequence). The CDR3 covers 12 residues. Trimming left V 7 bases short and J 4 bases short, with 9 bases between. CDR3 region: CASMVGADTQYF. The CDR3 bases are TGTGCCAGCATGGTAGGGGCAGATACGCAGTATTTT.

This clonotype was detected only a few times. The chain's CDR3 is CAISERLAGSTNEQFF. The CDR3 bases are TGTGCCATCAGTGAAAGACTAGCGGGGTCTACGAATGAGCAGTTCTTC. The chain has TRBV10-3 and TRBJ2-1; 11 nucleotides align to TRBD2. The CDR3 spans 16 residues. J was trimmed by 7 bases and V by 3 bases; bases with no gene match: 8. Germline values: CDR1 ENHRY, CDR2 SYGVKD.

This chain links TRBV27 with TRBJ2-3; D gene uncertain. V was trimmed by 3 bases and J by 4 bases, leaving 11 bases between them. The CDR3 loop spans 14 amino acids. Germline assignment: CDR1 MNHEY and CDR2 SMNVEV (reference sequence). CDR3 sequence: CASSLSRPPDTQYF. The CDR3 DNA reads TGTGCCAGCAGTTTGTCCCGACCCCCAGATACGCAGTATTTT.

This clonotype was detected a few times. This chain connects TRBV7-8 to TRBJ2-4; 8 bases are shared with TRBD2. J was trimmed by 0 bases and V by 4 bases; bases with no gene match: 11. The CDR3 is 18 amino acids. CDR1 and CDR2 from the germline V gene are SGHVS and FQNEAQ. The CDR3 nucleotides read TGTGCCAGCAGCTCCACCCCTAGCGGGTATCTAGCCAAAAACATTCAGTACTTC. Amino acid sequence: CASSSTPSGYLAKNIQYF.

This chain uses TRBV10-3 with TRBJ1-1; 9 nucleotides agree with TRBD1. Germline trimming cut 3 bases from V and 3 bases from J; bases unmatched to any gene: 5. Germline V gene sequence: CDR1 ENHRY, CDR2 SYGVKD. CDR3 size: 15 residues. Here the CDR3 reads CAISDPGQGYTEAFF. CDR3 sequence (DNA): TGTGCCATCAGTGATCCGGGACAGGGATACACTGAAGCTTTCTTT.

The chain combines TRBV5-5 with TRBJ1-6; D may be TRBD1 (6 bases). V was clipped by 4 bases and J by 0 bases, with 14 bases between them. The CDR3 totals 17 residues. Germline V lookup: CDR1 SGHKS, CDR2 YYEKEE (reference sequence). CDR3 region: CASSETGIRSYNSPLHF. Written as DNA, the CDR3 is TGTGCCAGCAGCGAAACAGGGATTCGCTCCTATAATTCACCCCTCCACTTT.

Here the CDR3 DNA reads TGCGCCAGCAGCTTGGCCCCGGCAGGGGATAAGCAGTTCTTC. Encoded protein: CASSLAPAGDKQFF. V usage is TRBV5-1 and J usage is TRBJ2-1, with D possibly TRBD1 on 6 matching bases. Germline CDR1 SGHRS, CDR2 YFSETQ. The CDR3 has 14 residues. Trimming took off 0 bases at V and 11 bases at J, with 15 bases between the two ends.

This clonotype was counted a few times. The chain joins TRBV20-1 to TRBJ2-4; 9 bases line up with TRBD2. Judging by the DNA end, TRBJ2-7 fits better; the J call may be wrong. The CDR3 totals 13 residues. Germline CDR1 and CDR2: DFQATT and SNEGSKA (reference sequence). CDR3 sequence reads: CSASLAGYYEQYF. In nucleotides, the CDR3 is TGCAGTGCTAGTCTAGCGGGGTACTACGAGCAGTACTTC.

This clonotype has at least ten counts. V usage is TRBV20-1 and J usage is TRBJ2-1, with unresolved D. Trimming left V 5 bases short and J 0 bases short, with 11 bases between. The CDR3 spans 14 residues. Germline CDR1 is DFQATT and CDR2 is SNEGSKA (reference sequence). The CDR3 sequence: CSADPESSYNEQFF. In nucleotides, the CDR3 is TGCAGTGCTGACCCTGAGAGCTCCTACAATGAGCAGTTCTTC.

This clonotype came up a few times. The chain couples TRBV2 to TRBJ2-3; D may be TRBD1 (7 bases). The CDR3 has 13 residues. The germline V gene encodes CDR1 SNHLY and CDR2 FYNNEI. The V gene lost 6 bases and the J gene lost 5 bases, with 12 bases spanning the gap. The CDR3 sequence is CASSRGARDTQYF. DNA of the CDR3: TGTGCCAGCAGCAGGGGGGCGAGAGATACGCAGTATTTT.

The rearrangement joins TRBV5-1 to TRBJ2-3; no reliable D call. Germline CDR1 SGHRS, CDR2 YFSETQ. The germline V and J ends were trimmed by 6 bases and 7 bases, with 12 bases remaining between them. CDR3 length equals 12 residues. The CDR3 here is CASNVNPNTQYF. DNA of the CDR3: TGCGCCAGCAACGTGAACCCTAATACGCAGTATTTT. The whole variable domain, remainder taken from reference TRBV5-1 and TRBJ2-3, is KAGVTQTPRYLIKTRGQQVTLSCSPISGHRSVSWYQQTPGQGLQFLFEYFSETQRNKGNFPGRFSGRQFSNSRSEMNVSTLELGDSALYLCASNVNPNTQYFGPGTRLTVL.

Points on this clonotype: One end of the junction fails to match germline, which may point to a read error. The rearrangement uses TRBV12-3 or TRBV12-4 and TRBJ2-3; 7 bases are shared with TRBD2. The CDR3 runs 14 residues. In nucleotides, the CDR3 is TGTGCCGGCAGTTTAGTACGGGAGGAAGATACGCAGTATTTT. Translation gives CAGSLVREEDTQYF.

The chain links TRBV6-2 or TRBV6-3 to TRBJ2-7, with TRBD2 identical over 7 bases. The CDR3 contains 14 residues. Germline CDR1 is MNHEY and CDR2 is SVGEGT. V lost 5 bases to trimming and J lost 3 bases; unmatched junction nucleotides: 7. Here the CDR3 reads CASSNLAASYEQYF. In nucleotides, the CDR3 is TGTGCCAGCAGTAACCTAGCGGCTAGCTACGAGCAGTACTTC.

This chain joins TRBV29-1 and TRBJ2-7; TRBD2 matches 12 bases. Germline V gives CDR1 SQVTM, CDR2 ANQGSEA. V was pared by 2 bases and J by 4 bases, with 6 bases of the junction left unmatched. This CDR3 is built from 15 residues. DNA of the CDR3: TGCAGCGTTGAAAGGCTAGCGGGGGGGAAATACGAGCAGTACTTC. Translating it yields CSVERLAGGKYEQYF.

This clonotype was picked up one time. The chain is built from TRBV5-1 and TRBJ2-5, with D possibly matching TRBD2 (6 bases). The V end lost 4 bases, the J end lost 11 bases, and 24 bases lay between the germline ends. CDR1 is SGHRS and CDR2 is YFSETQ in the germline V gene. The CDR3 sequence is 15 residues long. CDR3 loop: CASSPQGLRSDEQYF. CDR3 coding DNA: TGCGCCAGCAGCCCGCAAGGACTACGGTCAGATGAGCAGTACTTC.